Listed here are 5 T cell receptor beta chains from one sample, sequenced in a study of CD8+ T cells in alopecia areata. RNA, once extracted, was reverse transcribed into cDNA for use as the sequencing template. Clones were read by immunoSEQ multiplex PCR, and TCRdb kept only the in-frame ones, dropping some. The sample yields about 34,000 clones, around 60% seen once. Sequencing used NKG2D-high CD8+ T cells sorted from blood. The source is a human donor with alopecia areata.

This chain joins TRBV27 and TRBJ2-1; 10 bases fit TRBD1. Germline assignment: CDR1 MNHEY and CDR2 SMNVEV (reference sequence). Unmatched junction bases numbered 5, after V lost 2 bases and J lost 4 bases. The CDR3 sequence is 16 residues long. CDR3: CASSLGAGQGYNEQFF. CDR3 coding DNA: TGTGCCAGCAGTTTAGGGGCGGGACAGGGGTACAATGAGCAGTTCTTC.

The rearrangement joins TRBV2 to TRBJ2-3; no definite D call. Germline CDR1 is SNHLY and CDR2 is FYNNEI. V lost 10 bases, J lost 5 bases, and 7 bases lay in between. The CDR3 runs to 10 residues. CDR3 amino acids: CAILRDTQYF. Here the CDR3 DNA reads TGTGCCATTTTAAGAGATACGCAGTATTTT.

In its sample, this clone was seen a few times. DNA for the CDR3: TGTGCCAGCAGCTTTACCGGGGTGCTAGCTAGCACAGATACGCAGTATTTT. Translated: CASSFTGVLASTDTQYF. The rearrangement uses TRBV7-3 and TRBJ2-3; tentative D call: TRBD2 (5 bases). The germline CDR1 and CDR2 sequences are SGHTA and FQGTGA. The CDR3 has 17 amino acids. V lost 3 bases, J lost 0 bases, and 16 bases lay in between.

J is TRBJ2-2 and V is TRBV25-1, with 11 bases aligning to TRBD1. CDR3 length equals 14 residues. Germline trimming cut 8 bases from V and 17 bases from J; bases unmatched to any gene: 16. CDR1 and CDR2 from the germline V gene are MGHDK and SYGVNS. The CDR3 sequence: CASWTGGWSGERFF. The CDR3 bases are TGTGCCAGCTGGACAGGGGGCTGGAGCGGGGAGCGTTTTTTT.

This sequence joins TRBV13 and TRBJ2-3; D call uncertain. The CDR3 is 17 residues long. With 4 bases removed from V and 0 bases from J, the gap between germline ends came to 17 bases. Germline CDR1 is PRHDT and CDR2 is FYEKMQ (reference sequence). This chain's CDR3 is CASSSSPDPLSTDTQYF. The CDR3 bases are TGTGCCAGCAGCTCATCCCCGGATCCCCTTAGCACAGATACGCAGTATTTT.